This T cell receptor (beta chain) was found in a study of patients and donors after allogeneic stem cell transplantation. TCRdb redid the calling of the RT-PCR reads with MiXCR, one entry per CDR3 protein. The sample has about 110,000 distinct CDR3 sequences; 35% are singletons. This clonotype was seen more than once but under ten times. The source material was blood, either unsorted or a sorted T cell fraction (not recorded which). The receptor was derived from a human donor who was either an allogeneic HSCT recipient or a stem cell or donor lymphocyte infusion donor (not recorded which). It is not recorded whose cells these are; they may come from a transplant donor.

The CDR3 loop reads CASSNSGTNTEAFF. The CDR3 nucleotides are TGCGCCAGCAGCAACTCCGGGACGAACACTGAAGCTTTCTTT. The chain joins TRBV5-1 to TRBJ1-1, with TRBD1 as a possible D gene (5 bases). CDR3 length equals 14 residues. The ends were cut back, 4 bases at V and 1 base at J, with 11 bases in the middle. CDR1 and CDR2 (germline): SGHRS, YFSETQ.